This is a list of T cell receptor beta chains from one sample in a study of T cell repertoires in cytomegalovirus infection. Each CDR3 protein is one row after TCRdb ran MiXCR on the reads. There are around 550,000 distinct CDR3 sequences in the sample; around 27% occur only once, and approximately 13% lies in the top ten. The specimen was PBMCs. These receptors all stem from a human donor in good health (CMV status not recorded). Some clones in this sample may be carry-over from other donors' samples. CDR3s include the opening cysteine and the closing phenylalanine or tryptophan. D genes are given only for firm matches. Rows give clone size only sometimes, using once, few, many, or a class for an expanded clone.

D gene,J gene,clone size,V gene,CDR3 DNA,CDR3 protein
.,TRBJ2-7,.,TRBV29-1,TGCAGCGTTGATGGCCTTTTCGGCTACGAGCAGTACTTC,CSVDGLFGYEQYF
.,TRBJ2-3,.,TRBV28,TGTGCCCTCGGGAACCAGGGCAGGGGCACAGATACGCAGTATTTT,CALGNQGRGTDTQYF
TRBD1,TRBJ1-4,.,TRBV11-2,TGTGCCAGCAGCCACTACAGGGGCCGTAATGAAAAACTGTTTTTT,CASSHYRGRNEKLFF
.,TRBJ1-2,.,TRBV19,TGTGCCAGTAGGAGGTCTTCTGCTTATGGCTACACCTTC,CASRRSSAYGYTF
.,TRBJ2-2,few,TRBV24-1,TGTGCCACCAGTGATTTTGGGGGATCAGCTAAGGCCGGGGAGCTGTTTTTT,CATSDFGGSAKAGELFF
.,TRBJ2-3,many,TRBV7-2,TGTGCCAGCAGCCCCGGGGTGGTAACAGATACGCAGTATTTT,CASSPGVVTDTQYF
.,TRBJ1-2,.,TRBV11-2,TGTGCCAGCAGCTCGTTTCGCAGGGACCAAAACTATGGCTACACCTTC,CASSSFRRDQNYGYTF
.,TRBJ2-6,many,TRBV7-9,TGTGCCAGCAGCCACTCCTGGCTCCTGACTTTC,CASSHSWLLTF
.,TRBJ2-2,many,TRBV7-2,TGTGCCAGCAGCTTAATAAGACTAGCGAACACCGGGGAGCTGTTTTTT,CASSLIRLANTGELFF
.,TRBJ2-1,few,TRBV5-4,TGTGCCAGCAGCCCCGGTGTCCCGGGGTGGACCTACAATGAGCAGTTCTTC,CASSPGVPGWTYNEQFF
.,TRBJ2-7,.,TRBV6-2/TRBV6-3,TGTGCCACCAGCATTACCTACGAGCAGTACTTC,CATSITYEQYF
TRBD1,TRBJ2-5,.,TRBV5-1,TGCGCCAGCAGCGTGGGACAGGGCTTAGAGACCCAGTACTTC,CASSVGQGLETQYF
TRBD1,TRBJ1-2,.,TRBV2,TGTGCCAGCAGCTGGGACAGGGAAGGTGGCTACACCTTC,CASSWDREGGYTF
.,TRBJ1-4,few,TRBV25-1,TGTGCCAGTGGTGACATCCGAGCCGAAAAACTGTTTTTT,CASGDIRAEKLFF
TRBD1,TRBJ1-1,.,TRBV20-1,TGCAGTGCTAGAGCCTCGGAGCAGGGGGCTGTGAACACTGAAGCTTTCTTT,CSARASEQGAVNTEAFF
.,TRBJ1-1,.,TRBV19,TGTGCCACCTCCCGCGGGGGGCTCAGCACTGAAGCTTTCTTT,CATSRGGLSTEAFF
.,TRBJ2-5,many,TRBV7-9,TGTGCCAGCAGCTTAGATACCCAAGAGACCCAGTACTTC,CASSLDTQETQYF
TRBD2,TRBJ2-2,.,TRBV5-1,TGCGCCAGCAGCTTGGATGGGACTAGTTCATTCACCGGGGAGCTGTTTTTT,CASSLDGTSSFTGELFF
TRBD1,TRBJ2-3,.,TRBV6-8,TGTGCCAGCAGTCCCGGACAGGGCGTAGGAGATACGCAGTATTTT,CASSPGQGVGDTQYF
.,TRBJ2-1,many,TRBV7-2,TGTGCCAGCAGCCAAGTCGCCTCCTACAATGAGCAGTTCTTC,CASSQVASYNEQFF
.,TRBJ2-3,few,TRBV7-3,TGTGCCAGCAGCTTAACAGGGGGGGTTACGCAGTATTTT,CASSLTGGVTQYF
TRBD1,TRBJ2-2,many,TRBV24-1,TGTGCCACCAGTGATCCAGACAGGGGAACCGGGGAGCTGTTTTTT,CATSDPDRGTGELFF
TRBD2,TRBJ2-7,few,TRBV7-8,TGTGCCAGCAGCTTATTTCAGAGCGGGAGAGAAATCGACGAGCAGTACTTC,CASSLFQSGREIDEQYF
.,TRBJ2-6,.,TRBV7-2,TGTGCCAGCAAGGTCACTGGGGCCAACGTCCTGACTTTC,CASKVTGANVLTF
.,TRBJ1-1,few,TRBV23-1,TGCGCCAGCAGTCGATTGACATTTAGTGCTGAAGCTTTCTTT,CASSRLTFSAEAFF
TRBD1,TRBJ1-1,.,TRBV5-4,TGTGCCAGCAGCCTCCGGGACAGGGTCAGAGTCGCTGAAGCTTTCTTT,CASSLRDRVRVAEAFF
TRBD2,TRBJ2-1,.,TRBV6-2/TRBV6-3,TGTGCCAGCAGTTACGTAAGCGGGAGAAGCCCCTACAATGAGCAGTTCTTC,CASSYVSGRSPYNEQFF
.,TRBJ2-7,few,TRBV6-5,TGTGCCAGCAGTTACGATGGAGGGGGAGCCCCCTACGAGCAGTACTTC,CASSYDGGGAPYEQYF
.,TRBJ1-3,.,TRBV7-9,TGTGCCAGCAGCTTGGGCGGAGGGACTTCCGGAAACACCATATATTTT,CASSLGGGTSGNTIYF
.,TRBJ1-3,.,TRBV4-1,TGCGCCAGCAGCCAAGAAGGCCTCTCTGGAAACACCATATATTTT,CASSQEGLSGNTIYF
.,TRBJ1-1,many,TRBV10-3,TGTGCCATTTCTCCAAACAGGGTGAACACTGAAGCTTTCTTT,CAISPNRVNTEAFF
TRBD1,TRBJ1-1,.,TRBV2,TGTGCCAGCAGTGAAGGGACAGGCCGTACCAAGGAGGCTTTCTTT,CASSEGTGRTKEAFF
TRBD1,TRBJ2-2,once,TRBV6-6,TGTGCCAGCAAAGGGGGCGCGAGAACCGGGGAGCTGTTTTTT,CASKGGARTGELFF
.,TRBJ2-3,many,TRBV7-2,TGTGCCAGCAGCTTAGCCGTCTCGCCGGATACGCAGTATTTT,CASSLAVSPDTQYF
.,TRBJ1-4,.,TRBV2,TGTGCCAGCAGTAGACAACTCGAAAAACTGTTTTTT,CASSRQLEKLFF
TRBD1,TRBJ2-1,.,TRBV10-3,TGTGCCATCAGTGTTCCACCGGGACAGGGTTTAGGTGAGCAGTTCTTC,CAISVPPGQGLGEQFF
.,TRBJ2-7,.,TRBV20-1,TGCAGTGCCAGGGCCCTCTACGAGCAGTACTTC,CSARALYEQYF
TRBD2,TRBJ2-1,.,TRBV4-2,TGTGCCAGCAGCCAAGACCCTCGGACTAGCGGGACCTATGAGCAGTTCTTC,CASSQDPRTSGTYEQFF
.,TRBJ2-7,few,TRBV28,TGTGCCAGCAGTTTGGGGGGCCGGAACGAGCAGTACTTC,CASSLGGRNEQYF
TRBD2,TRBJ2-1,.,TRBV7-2,TGTGCCAGCAGCTTAAATAGGCTAGCGGGAGTCCATGAGCAGTTCTTC,CASSLNRLAGVHEQFF
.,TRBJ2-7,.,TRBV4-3,TGCGCCAGCAGCCAAGACGACAGCACATATTACGAGCAGTACTTC,CASSQDDSTYYEQYF
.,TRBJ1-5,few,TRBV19,TGTGCCTCTACGGGGGGGCGCGGGTATTATCGCCCCCAGCATTTT,CASTGGRGYYRPQHF
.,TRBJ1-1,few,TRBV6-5,TGTGCCAGCATGCCAACTGAAGCTTTCTTT,CASMPTEAFF
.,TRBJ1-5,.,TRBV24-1,TGTGCCACCAGTTCAACAGGGTTGCATAGCAATCAGCCCCAGCATTTT,CATSSTGLHSNQPQHF
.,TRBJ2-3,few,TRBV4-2,TGTGCCAGCAGCCTCGGGGTTCATACGCAGTATTTT,CASSLGVHTQYF
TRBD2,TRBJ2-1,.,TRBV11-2,TGTGCCAGCAGGGGACTAGCGGGAGCGTACAATGAGCAGTTCTTC,CASRGLAGAYNEQFF
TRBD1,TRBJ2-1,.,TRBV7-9,TGTGCCAGCAGCTCGCCGACAGGGAGCTACAATGAGCAGTTCTTC,CASSSPTGSYNEQFF
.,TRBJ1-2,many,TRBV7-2,TGTGCCAGCAGCCGTGCCCCCGGGGGGCCTAACTATGGCTACACCTTC,CASSRAPGGPNYGYTF
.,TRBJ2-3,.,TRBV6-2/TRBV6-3,TGTGCCAGCAGTTACTTCGGCGGAGATACGCAGTATTTT,CASSYFGGDTQYF
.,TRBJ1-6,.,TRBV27,TGTGCCAGCAGTTCCCGTCTGGGGACGGGGGATTCACCCCTCCACTTT,CASSSRLGTGDSPLHF
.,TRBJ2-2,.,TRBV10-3,TGTGCCATCAGTGAGTCGCAATCCGCAGGGGAGCTGTTTTTT,CAISESQSAGELFF
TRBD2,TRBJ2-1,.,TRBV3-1,TGTGCCAGCAGCCAAGATCCCGGACTAGCGGGGGCGCATGAGCAGTTCTTC,CASSQDPGLAGAHEQFF
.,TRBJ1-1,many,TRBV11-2,TGTGCCAGCAGCCTCCCTTGGAACACTGAAGCTTTCTTT,CASSLPWNTEAFF